These T cell receptor beta chains were read from a single sample in a study of T-cell memory formation after mild COVID-19. TCRdb re-analysed the 5' RACE reads in MiXCR, keeping a single row per CDR3 protein. This sample has 450,000 to 650,000 distinct CDR3 sequences; less than 25% occur once, and the top ten carry roughly 8.3%. The sequencing input was PBMCs or a T cell subset sorted from them (not recorded which). The receptors stem from an adult woman who had mild COVID-19 (a few samples of this study predate the infection). Cell type and time point are not known. Both conserved end residues are part of each CDR3. A D gene is named only where the DNA matches it firmly. Only some rows state a clone size, as once, few, many or a class for expanded clones.

V gene	clone size	D gene	J gene	CDR3 protein	CDR3 DNA
TRBV5-5	few	TRBD2	TRBJ2-3	CASIGGEKSTDTQYF	TGTGCCAGCATTGGGGGGGAGAAAAGCACAGATACGCAGTATTTT
TRBV7-2	.	.	TRBJ2-3	CASSTRDLTDTQYF	TGTGCCAGCAGCACCCGGGACCTCACAGATACGCAGTATTTT
TRBV7-9	few	.	TRBJ2-5	CASNPGLGETQYF	TGTGCCAGCAACCCGGGCCTGGGAGAGACCCAGTACTTC
TRBV30	few	.	TRBJ2-3	CAWSRGMFLDTQYF	TGTGCCTGGAGTCGGGGGATGTTTTTGGATACGCAGTATTTT
TRBV3-1	few	.	TRBJ2-5	CASSRNPTGKETQYF	TGTGCCAGCAGCCGAAATCCTACTGGAAAAGAGACCCAGTACTTC
TRBV9	.	TRBD1	TRBJ1-1	CASSVGDRVGAEAFF	TGTGCCAGCAGCGTGGGGGACAGGGTGGGCGCTGAAGCTTTCTTT
TRBV29-1	.	.	TRBJ2-7	CSAGGGLDYEQYF	TGCAGCGCTGGAGGGGGCTTGGACTACGAGCAGTACTTC
TRBV7-8	.	.	TRBJ1-1	CASSLGDGEAFF	TGTGCCAGCAGCTTAGGGGACGGGGAAGCTTTCTTT
TRBV11-2	.	.	TRBJ1-2	CASSHGEGGNGYTF	TGTGCCAGCAGCCACGGCGAGGGGGGGAATGGCTACACCTTC
TRBV27	few	.	TRBJ1-2	CASSGHANYGYTF	TGTGCCAGCAGCGGACACGCGAACTATGGCTACACCTTC
TRBV11-2	.	.	TRBJ2-2	CASSSGPLRGTGELFF	TGTGCCAGCAGCTCCGGGCCTCTTCGGGGGACCGGGGAGCTGTTTTTT
TRBV6-5	.	.	TRBJ2-7	CASSQTGTRSSYEQYF	TGTGCCAGCAGTCAGACCGGGACTCGAAGCTCCTACGAGCAGTACTTC
TRBV18	.	TRBD2	TRBJ2-5	CASSQTAGTSGGRETQYF	TGTGCCAGCTCCCAGACCGCCGGGACTAGCGGGGGTCGGGAGACCCAGTACTTC
TRBV5-4	once	TRBD2	TRBJ2-3	CASSLGAAGGSTDTQYF	TGTGCCAGCAGCTTGGGGGCGGCGGGGGGTAGCACAGATACGCAGTATTTT
TRBV12-3/TRBV12-4	many	.	TRBJ1-4	CASTGHNEKLFF	TGTGCCAGCACTGGACATAATGAAAAACTGTTTTTT
TRBV5-1	.	.	TRBJ2-7	CASSTGAGFEQYF	TGCGCCAGCAGCACCGGGGCGGGTTTCGAGCAGTACTTC
TRBV5-6	many	.	TRBJ1-2	CASSLDRDGYTF	TGTGCCAGCAGCTTGGACAGGGACGGCTACACCTTC
TRBV5-1	.	TRBD2	TRBJ2-2	CASSLAGSGVQGELFF	TGCGCCAGCAGCTTGGCCGGTAGCGGGGTGCAAGGGGAGCTGTTTTTT
TRBV25-1	once	TRBD1	TRBJ2-7	CASRAGQGPSCEQAF	TGTGCTTCAAGGGCTGGACAGGGCCCCTCTTGCGAGCAGGCCTTC
TRBV2	.	.	TRBJ2-1	CASRVQLLVEQFF	TGTGCCAGCAGAGTACAGCTCCTTGTTGAGCAGTTCTTC
TRBV5-1	few	.	TRBJ1-2	CASSGSLGGSHGYTF	TGCGCCAGCAGTGGTTCTTTAGGGGGGTCGCATGGCTACACCTTC
TRBV5-1	few	TRBD1	TRBJ2-2	CASSFSRGQAGELFF	TGCGCCAGCAGCTTCAGCAGGGGGCAGGCCGGGGAGCTGTTTTTT
TRBV12-3/TRBV12-4	few	.	TRBJ2-1	CASSFGVDEQFF	TGTGCCAGCAGTTTTGGGGTGGATGAGCAGTTCTTC
TRBV29-1	once	.	TRBJ1-2	CSGRDPRQDYGYTF	TGCAGCGGCCGGGACCCCCGGCAGGACTATGGCTACACCTTC
TRBV7-6	.	.	TRBJ2-1	CASSIAGVFNEQFF	TGTGCCAGCAGCATCGCAGGGGTTTTCAATGAGCAGTTCTTC
TRBV13	.	TRBD2	TRBJ2-1	CASSSGLAGGVEQFF	TGTGCCAGCAGCTCGGGACTAGCGGGGGGAGTTGAGCAGTTCTTC
TRBV5-5	.	TRBD2	TRBJ2-3	CASSISGGWTSTDTQYF	TGTGCCAGCAGCATCTCGGGGGGATGGACTAGCACAGATACGCAGTATTTT
TRBV27	.	.	TRBJ2-7	CASSPLTNGRYEQYF	TGTGCCAGCAGTCCGCTAACAAATGGACGGTACGAGCAGTACTTC
TRBV24-1	few	.	TRBJ2-1	CATSDPVLGKYNEQFF	TGTGCCACCAGTGATCCCGTCTTAGGGAAATACAATGAGCAGTTCTTC
TRBV10-3	many	.	TRBJ1-5	CAISPAEDQPQHF	TGTGCCATCAGCCCGGCAGAAGATCAGCCCCAGCATTTT
TRBV6-5	few	TRBD1	TRBJ2-7	CASNRDRLSYEQYF	TGTGCCAGCAATAGGGACAGACTTTCCTACGAGCAGTACTTC